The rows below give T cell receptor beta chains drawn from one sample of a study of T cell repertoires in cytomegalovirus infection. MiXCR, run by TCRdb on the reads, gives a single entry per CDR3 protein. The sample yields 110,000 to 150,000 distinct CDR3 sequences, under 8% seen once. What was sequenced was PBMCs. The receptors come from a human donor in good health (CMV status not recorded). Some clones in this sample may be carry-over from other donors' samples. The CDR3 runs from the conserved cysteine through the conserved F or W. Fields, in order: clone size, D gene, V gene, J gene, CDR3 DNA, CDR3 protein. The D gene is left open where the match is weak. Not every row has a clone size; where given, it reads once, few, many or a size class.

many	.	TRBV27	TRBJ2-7	TGTGCCAGCAGTTTAGGGACTCGGGACTACGAGCAGTACTTC	CASSLGTRDYEQYF
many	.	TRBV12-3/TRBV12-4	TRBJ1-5	TGTGCCAGCAGTCCTACGGTGAGCAATCAGCCCCAGCATTTT	CASSPTVSNQPQHF
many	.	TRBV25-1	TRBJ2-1	TGTGCCAGCAGTGACACGACAGGCCACAATGAGCAGTTCTTC	CASSDTTGHNEQFF
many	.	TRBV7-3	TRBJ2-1	TGTGCCAGCAGCTACGGGGGCGGGGGTTATAGCGATGAACAGTTCTTC	CASSYGGGGYSDEQFF
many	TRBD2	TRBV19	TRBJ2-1	TGTGCCAGTAGCACCTACGGACTAGCGGGGGGCACCGGTGAGCAGTTCTTC	CASSTYGLAGGTGEQFF
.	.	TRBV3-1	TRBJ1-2	TGTGCCAGCAGGCTGGAGGGTGGCGACTATGGCTACACCTTC	CASRLEGGDYGYTF
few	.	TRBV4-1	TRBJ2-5	TGCGCCAGCAGCCAAGATCGTTGGGGGGAAGAGACCCAGTACTTC	CASSQDRWGEETQYF
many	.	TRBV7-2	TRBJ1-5	TGTGCCAGCAGCTTAATCAAGAATCAGCCCCAGCATTTT	CASSLIKNQPQHF
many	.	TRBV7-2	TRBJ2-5	TGTGCCAGCAGCTTCGGACTCTCACAAGAGACCCAGTACTTC	CASSFGLSQETQYF
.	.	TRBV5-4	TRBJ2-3	TGTGCCAGCAGGAGGGACACAGATACGCAGTATTTT	CASRRDTDTQYF
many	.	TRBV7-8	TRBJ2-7	TGTGCCAGCAGCCCTCCTGCTTCGAGCTCCTACGAGCAGTACTTC	CASSPPASSSYEQYF
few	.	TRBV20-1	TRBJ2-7	TGCAGTGCTGGACAGCTTTCCTACGAGCAGTACTTC	CSAGQLSYEQYF
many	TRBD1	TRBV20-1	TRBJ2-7	TGCAGTGCAAACTCCCGGGACAGGGAAATCTACGAGCAGTACTTC	CSANSRDREIYEQYF
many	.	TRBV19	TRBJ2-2	TGTGCCAGTAGTATCGACCCCTGGAACACCGGGGAGCTGTTTTTT	CASSIDPWNTGELFF
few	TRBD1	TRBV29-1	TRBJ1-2	TGCAGCGTCCTAGACAGGGGGACCTATGGCTACACCTTC	CSVLDRGTYGYTF
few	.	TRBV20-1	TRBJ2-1	TGCAGTGCAACCACCGGGACCTACAATGAGCAGTTCTTC	CSATTGTYNEQFF
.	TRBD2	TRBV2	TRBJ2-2	TGTGCCAGCACCCCCGCGGGACTACCGCCACGAGCCACCGGGGAGCTGTTTTTT	CASTPAGLPPRATGELFF
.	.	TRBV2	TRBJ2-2	TGTGCCAGCAATAGGGTTCGGTCCGGGGAGCTGTTTTTT	CASNRVRSGELFF
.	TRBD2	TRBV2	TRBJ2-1	TGTGCCAGCAGTCGGACTAGCGGGCTGACCTACAATGAGCAGTTCTTC	CASSRTSGLTYNEQFF
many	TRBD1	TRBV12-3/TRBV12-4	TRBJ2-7	TGTGCCAGCAGTCGACAGGGGAACGAGCAGTACTTC	CASSRQGNEQYF
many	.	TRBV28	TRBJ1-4	TGTGCCAGCAGTTTAAAGGGGGCAACTAATGAAAAACTGTTTTTT	CASSLKGATNEKLFF
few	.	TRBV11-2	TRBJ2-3	TGTGCCAGCAGCCCGGACTACACAGATACGCAGTATTTT	CASSPDYTDTQYF
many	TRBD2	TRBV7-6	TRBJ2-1	TGTGCCAGCAGTCAACCCGTAGCGGGGGGGCGGGGTGAGCAGTTCTTC	CASSQPVAGGRGEQFF
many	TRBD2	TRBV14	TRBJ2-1	TGTGCCAGCAGCCAAGATTTGCGAGCGGGGGTCCTTCGCAATGAGCAGTTCTTC	CASSQDLRAGVLRNEQFF
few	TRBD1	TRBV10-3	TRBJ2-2	TGTGCCATCAGTGAGGACAGGGGTTACACCGGGGAGCTGTTTTTT	CAISEDRGYTGELFF
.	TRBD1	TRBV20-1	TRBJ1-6	TGCAGCGCAAGCCGGGACAGCCGGATCCTTAATTCACCCCTCCACTTT	CSASRDSRILNSPLHF
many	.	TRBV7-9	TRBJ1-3	TGTGCCAGCAGCCGCTCTGGGCCGTCTGGAAACACCATATATTTT	CASSRSGPSGNTIYF
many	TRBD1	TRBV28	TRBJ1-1	TGTGCCAGCAGCCGACAGGGCCCGCAGAACACTGAAGCTTTCTTT	CASSRQGPQNTEAFF
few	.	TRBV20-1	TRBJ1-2	TGCAGTGCTCTTCAGGGGTGGCTTGAAAATGGCTACACCTTC	CSALQGWLENGYTF
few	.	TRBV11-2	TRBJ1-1	TGTGCCAGCAGCTTGGTATTAGAAGCTTTCTTT	CASSLVLEAFF
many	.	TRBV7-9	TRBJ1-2	TGTGCCAGCAGCTCCCGAAGGGATGACTATGGCTACACCTTC	CASSSRRDDYGYTF
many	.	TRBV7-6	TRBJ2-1	TGTGCCAGCAGCTTCCCGGGGGCCAATGAGCAGTTCTTC	CASSFPGANEQFF
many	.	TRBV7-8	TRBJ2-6	TGTGCCAGCAGCCGGACCTCTGGGGCCAACGTCCTGACTTTC	CASSRTSGANVLTF